These 2 T cell receptor beta chains share one sample of origin, sequenced in a study of metastatic and nonmetastatic thyroid tumors. TCRdb reanalyzed the PCR reads with MiXCR. The table shows approximately 35,000 clones, with about 40% occurring only once. Not a single patient had been given any form of treatment at any point before undergoing thyroid surgery. Sequencing used tumor tissue. All receptors derive from a female donor with papillary thyroid cancer or a benign thyroid nodule (not recorded which). Some clones in this sample may be carry-over from other donors' samples.

This clone was observed a handful of times. The genes are TRBV6-2 or TRBV6-3 and TRBJ1-2; 8 nucleotides align to TRBD1. Germline V CDR1 and CDR2: MNHEY, SVGEGT. J was trimmed by 4 bases and V by 8 bases; bases with no gene match: 6. The CDR3 runs 13 residues. The CDR3 region has the DNA TGTGCCAGCTCGGAAACAGGGGGCTATGGCTACACCTTC. Translated, it gives CASSETGGYGYTF.

In this sample, this clone turned up a few times. The chain joins TRBV9 to TRBJ2-3; the match to TRBD2 covers 12 bases. Germline CDR1 reads SGDLS; CDR2 reads YYNGEE. The CDR3 covers 14 residues. V dropped 3 bases and J dropped 4; count of bases not matched to a gene: 0. The CDR3 sequence is CASSGTSGADTQYF. CDR3 in DNA: TGTGCCAGCAGCGGGACTAGCGGGGCAGATACGCAGTATTTT.